These T cell receptor beta chains were read from a single sample in a study of blood T cell repertoires in COVID-19. Using immunoSEQ multiplex PCR, the repertoire was profiled, and TCRdb retains in-frame clones only, with some absent. Among roughly 400,000 clones listed, more than 70% were seen once. The sample taken for sequencing was PBMCs or T cells enriched from blood (not recorded which). The origin of the receptors is a woman under 30 who had been exposed to COVID-19. CDR3s include the opening cysteine and the closing phenylalanine or tryptophan. D genes are given only for firm matches. A clone size is listed for some rows: how often the clone was seen (once, few, many), or a class if it is expanded.

d_gene	len	abundance	j_gene	v_gene	CDR3aa	CDR3nt
TRBD2	16	NA	TRBJ2-7	TRBV6-5	CASSYSVLAEDYEQYF	TGTGCCAGCAGTTACTCGGTGCTAGCGGAAGATTACGAGCAGTACTTC
TRBD1	15	NA	TRBJ1-4	TRBV7-9	CASSPDRATNEKLFF	TGTGCCAGCAGCCCGGACAGGGCAACTAATGAAAAACTGTTTTTT
NA	15	NA	TRBJ1-5	TRBV21-1	CASVLTGFRNQPQHF	TGTGCCAGCGTACTTACAGGGTTTCGCAATCAGCCCCAGCATTTT
NA	13	NA	TRBJ1-3	TRBV12-3/TRBV12-4	CASSWGAGNTIYF	TGTGCCAGCAGCTGGGGGGCTGGAAACACCATATATTTT
TRBD2	17	NA	TRBJ2-1	TRBV27	CASSPRRGLAGDNEQFF	TGTGCCAGCAGCCCACGAAGAGGACTAGCGGGAGACAATGAGCAGTTCTTC
NA	13	NA	TRBJ1-2	TRBV28	CASSFGRYYGYTF	TGTGCCAGCAGTTTTGGCAGGTACTATGGCTACACCTTC
NA	11	NA	TRBJ2-1	TRBV9	CASSVVYEQFF	TGTGCCAGCAGCGTCGTTTATGAGCAGTTCTTC
NA	13	NA	TRBJ1-2	TRBV18	CASSFPQGSGYTF	TGTGCCAGCTCATTCCCACAGGGATCTGGCTACACCTTC
TRBD2	17	NA	TRBJ2-5	TRBV5-4	CASSPAGGGAYLETQYF	TGTGCCAGCAGCCCGGCGGGCGGGGGGGCGTATCTAGAGACCCAGTACTTC
NA	14	NA	TRBJ2-7	TRBV5-5	CASSLLSIESEQYF	TGTGCCAGCAGCTTGCTAAGTATCGAGAGCGAGCAGTACTTC
TRBD2	16	NA	TRBJ2-3	TRBV4-2	CASSQEAGEVTDTQYF	TGTGCCAGCAGCCAAGAGGCGGGAGAGGTGACAGATACGCAGTATTTT
NA	14	NA	TRBJ1-6	TRBV28	CASRSEDKISPLHF	TGTGCCAGCAGGTCAGAGGACAAGATATCACCCCTCCACTTT
NA	12	NA	TRBJ1-2	TRBV29-1	CSVPGGANGYTF	TGCAGCGTCCCGGGGGGGGCCAATGGCTACACCTTC
NA	15	NA	TRBJ1-5	TRBV7-2	CASSLQGFGNQPQHF	TGTGCCAGCAGCTTACAGGGTTTCGGCAATCAGCCCCAGCATTTT
TRBD2	13	once	TRBJ2-5	TRBV6-4	CASSDGLAETQYF	TGTGCCAGCAGTGATGGACTAGCCGAGACCCAGTACTTC
TRBD2	13	NA	TRBJ2-3	TRBV27	CATAGDLADTQYF	TGTGCCACAGCGGGGGATCTCGCAGATACGCAGTATTTT
TRBD2	12	NA	TRBJ2-2	TRBV19	CAGGGDTGELFF	TGTGCCGGCGGGGGGGACACCGGGGAGCTGTTTTTT
NA	15	once	TRBJ2-1	TRBV10-3	CAISAGGGSYNEQFF	TGTGCCATCAGTGCTGGGGGAGGTTCCTACAATGAGCAGTTCTTC
NA	15	NA	TRBJ1-2	TRBV11-2	CASSSRAGANYGYTF	TGTGCCAGCAGCAGCCGGGCGGGAGCAAACTATGGCTACACCTTC
TRBD1	18	NA	TRBJ1-5	TRBV7-6	CASSSAGETGNSNQPQHF	TGTGCCAGCAGCTCCGCTGGCGAGACAGGGAATAGCAATCAGCCCCAGCATTTT
TRBD1	16	NA	TRBJ1-5	TRBV28	CASSWDSPYSNQPQHF	TGTGCCAGCAGTTGGGACAGCCCATATAGCAATCAGCCCCAGCATTTT
TRBD2	13	NA	TRBJ2-1	TRBV19	CASSIVDSGAVIF	TGTGCCAGTAGTATAGTAGATAGCGGGGCCGTGATCTTC
TRBD1	16	NA	TRBJ2-3	TRBV11-2	CASSLVGTASTDTQYF	TGTGCCAGCAGCTTAGTGGGGACAGCTAGCACAGATACGCAGTATTTT
NA	17	NA	TRBJ1-5	TRBV4-1	CASSQGVPGAGGKPQHF	TGCGCCAGCAGCCAAGGGGTGCCAGGGGCCGGGGGGAAGCCCCAGCATTTT
NA	12	NA	TRBJ1-2	TRBV28	CASSLYGYGYTF	TGTGCCAGCAGTTTATACGGGTATGGCTACACCTTC
TRBD2	17	NA	TRBJ2-2	TRBV28	CASSRWTSGRSTGELFF	TGTGCCAGCAGTCGGTGGACTAGCGGGAGAAGCACCGGGGAGCTGTTTTTT
TRBD1	15	once	TRBJ2-2	TRBV5-6	CASSPGQIYTGELFF	TGTGCCAGCAGCCCGGGACAGATTTACACCGGGGAGCTGTTTTTT
TRBD2	16	NA	TRBJ2-1	TRBV10-3	CAISESGGAGYNEQFF	TGTGCCATCAGTGAGTCGGGAGGGGCAGGTTACAATGAGCAGTTCTTC
NA	15	NA	TRBJ2-2	TRBV5-1	CASSLVGVQAGELFF	TGCGCCAGCAGCTTGGTAGGGGTCCAGGCCGGGGAGCTGTTTTTT
TRBD2	18	NA	TRBJ2-3	TRBV11-2	CASSPDLSGRGSTDTQYF	TGTGCCAGCAGCCCTGACCTTAGCGGGAGGGGGAGCACAGATACGCAGTATTTT
TRBD1	15	few	TRBJ1-4	TRBV28	CASSLIDRVGEKLFF	TGTGCCAGCAGTTTAATAGACAGGGTGGGTGAAAAACTGTTTTTT
TRBD2	16	NA	TRBJ2-2	TRBV7-2	CASSLASGGINGELFF	TGTGCCAGCAGCTTAGCTAGCGGGGGGATTAACGGGGAGCTGTTTTTT
NA	14	NA	TRBJ1-1	TRBV5-1	CASSPGQERTEAFF	TGCGCCAGCAGCCCGGGTCAAGAGAGGACTGAAGCTTTCTTT
TRBD2	15	NA	TRBJ2-5	TRBV7-9	CASSPGLAVWETQYF	TGTGCCAGCAGCCCAGGACTAGCTGTTTGGGAGACCCAGTACTTC
NA	14	NA	TRBJ1-5	TRBV28	CASSLFGAGQPQHF	TGTGCCAGCAGTTTATTTGGGGCTGGTCAGCCCCAGCATTTT
TRBD1	13	NA	TRBJ2-7	TRBV19	CASSSPTGAEQYF	TGTGCCAGTAGTTCCCCGACAGGGGCCGAGCAGTACTTC
NA	16	once	TRBJ1-6	TRBV3-1/TRBV3-2	CASSRNRVRNNSPLHF	TGTGCCAGCAGCCGAAACAGGGTCAGGAATAATTCACCCCTCCACTTT
NA	14	NA	TRBJ1-6	TRBV11-2	CASSLLDRNSPLHF	TGTGCCAGCAGCTTGTTAGACAGGAATTCACCCCTCCACTTT
TRBD2	17	NA	TRBJ2-1	TRBV18	CASSPPPPLAGVNEQFF	TGTGCCAGCTCACCACCACCGCCGCTAGCGGGAGTTAATGAGCAGTTCTTC
NA	14	NA	TRBJ1-5	TRBV7-9	CASSLFGEGQPQHF	TGTGCCAGCAGCTTATTTGGGGAGGGTCAGCCCCAGCATTTT
TRBD1	13	few	TRBJ2-1	TRBV10-2	CAVNRDSYNEQFF	TGCGCCGTCAACCGGGACAGCTACAATGAGCAGTTCTTC
NA	18	once	TRBJ1-4	TRBV9	CASSAPQHQEVANEKLFF	TGTGCCAGCAGCGCGCCCCAGCATCAAGAGGTGGCTAATGAAAAACTGTTTTTT
NA	12	NA	TRBJ2-1	TRBV11-3	CASSYAGDEQFF	TGTGCCAGCAGCTACGCAGGCGATGAGCAGTTCTTC
NA	15	NA	TRBJ2-3	TRBV18	CASSPLGVSEDTQYF	TGTGCCAGCTCACCTCTTGGAGTGAGTGAAGATACGCAGTATTTT
NA	14	NA	TRBJ1-1	TRBV7-2	CASSLRRLNTEAFF	TGTGCCAGCAGCTTACGCAGACTTAACACTGAAGCTTTCTTT
NA	14	NA	TRBJ2-3	TRBV28	CASSFRGLTDTQYF	TGTGCCAGCAGTTTCCGAGGGCTCACAGATACGCAGTATTTT
NA	16	NA	TRBJ2-7	TRBV9	CASSPLLSTSPYEQYF	TGTGCCAGCAGCCCTCTCCTGAGTACCTCTCCCTACGAGCAGTACTTC
TRBD1	15	once	TRBJ1-4	TRBV5-4	CASSLLGGGKEKLFF	TGTGCCAGCAGCTTGCTAGGGGGCGGGAAGGAAAAACTGTTTTTT
TRBD2	15	NA	TRBJ2-3	TRBV7-9	CASSLGLAITDTQYF	TGTGCCAGCAGCCTGGGACTAGCGATAACAGATACGCAGTATTTT
TRBD2	15	few	TRBJ2-5	TRBV28	CASSPLAGGSETQYF	TGTGCCAGCAGTCCCCTAGCGGGAGGCTCAGAGACCCAGTACTTC
NA	12	NA	TRBJ2-3	TRBV5-1	CASRSGPDTQYF	TGCGCCAGCAGATCTGGGCCAGATACGCAGTATTTT
NA	15	few	TRBJ1-5	TRBV28	CASSLPNYSNQPQHF	TGTGCCAGCAGTTTACCCAACTATAGCAATCAGCCCCAGCATTTT
TRBD1	16	NA	TRBJ1-3	TRBV30	CARGWGQAYSGNTIYF	TGTGCCCGCGGATGGGGACAGGCCTACTCTGGAAACACCATATATTTT